This TCR beta chain appears in the sequencing data of a study of blood T cell repertoires in COVID-19 (dated by TCRdb to the early 2020s). Looking at the study overall: The collaborator samples originated in the United States, Italy and Spain and spanned the acute and convalescent phases of COVID-19. Deeply sampled blood TCRbeta repertoires from subjects exposed to, actively infected with, or recovered from COVID-19 were included in the dataset. The material from the prospective study consisted of cDNA or gDNA derived from T cells, B-cell-depleted T cells, or PBMCs. Samples were obtained from the ongoing ImmuneRACE study (first 160 participants) and from some 1,200 subjects provided by 6 global collaborators. The repertoires were released in a freely available public database intended as a resource for research on the immune response to SARS-CoV-2. Nearly every sample came with metadata listing a de-identified subject ID, COVID-19 status, age in years and sex. Where available, HLA class I and class II types were obtained from metadata supplied by the sample provider rather than from assay-based typing. Study-wide conclusions, independent of this receptor: Clinical and demographic metadata were provided uncurated, with the amount varying by source and participant.

CDR1 is given as LNHDA and CDR2 as SQIVND, both from the germline V gene (reference sequence). Trimming at the junction amounts to 5 bases on V and 1 base on J, and the germline ends lie 14 bases apart. The CDR3 holds 15 amino acids from the cysteine to the phenylalanine. The retained sequence is limited to the CDR3, 45 bases, with the frame set at the first base. TCRbeta CDR3 regions were amplified from genomic DNA by means of the immunoSEQ Assay, a bias-controlled multiplex PCR. On the study's bioinformatics: The number of nucleated cells in each sample was estimated from the amplification of reference gene primers within the assay. Sequence reads were collapsed and filtered to measure the absolute abundance of every unique TCRbeta CDR3 rearrangement. For each sample, productive Simpson clonality was calculated by taking the square root of Simpson's diversity index across productive rearrangements. Sourced from immuneACCESS, this table was stored by TCRdb with only in-frame sequences that have V and J called. A share of the clones is absent; for the studies checked, an unresolved V gene accounts for under half, and the remainder has no known explanation. The DNA was the basis for D and trimming; V, J and clone size are from that table. The sample contains about 87,000 clones, 65% to 90% of them found a single time. About 16% of the sample is taken by the ten largest.

Comments on this clone: Its antigen remains unidentified. No quality values exist for individual bases; no much larger clone is one base distant.

The collaborating institutions used their own protocols to collect whole blood in K2EDTA tubes. For TCRbeta analysis, collaborators shipped samples as frozen whole blood, isolated PBMCs, or DNA extracted from either of those sample types. The chain joins TRBV19 to TRBJ2-5, with no confident D gene call. Sequencing was carried out using peripheral blood. The receptor's source is a woman aged 80 or over with active or convalescent COVID-19. CDR3 sequence: CASSDTPPVQETQYF. At the DNA level, the sequence is TGTGCCAGTAGTGACACCCCCCCAGTCCAAGAGACCCAGTACTTC. With all but the CDR3 taken from the reference TRBV19 and TRBJ2-5 genes, the full variable domain is: DGGITQSPKYLFRKEGQNVTLSCEQNLNHDAMYWYRQDPGQGLRLIYYSQIVNDFQKGDIAEGYSVSREKKESFPLTVTSAQKNPTAFYLCASSDTPPVQETQYFGPGTRLLVL.